This T cell receptor (beta chain) is from a study of T cell repertoires in cytomegalovirus infection. Study as a whole: Matching HLA type, along with CMV infection, was indicated by public TCR beta signatures. Whole-study findings and limits: Cumulative public TCR beta family frequency identified carriers of CMV plus the relevant HLA.

CDR1 and CDR2 (germline): SQVTM, ANQGSEA. This CDR3 spans 14 amino acids. From the reads, TCRdb called clonotypes with MiXCR, one entry per CDR3 protein. The sample has approximately 130,000 distinct CDR3 sequences; less than 9.5% are singletons. This clonotype was counted only a few times. Its antigen is as yet unknown. Mismatch with germline at one junction end may stem from a read error. V and J are TRBV29-1 and TRBJ2-7, with D possibly TRBD1 on 5 matching bases. The sequenced material came from PBMCs. This clonotype originated in a human donor in good health (CMV status not recorded). Some clones in this sample may be carry-over from other donors' samples. The chain's CDR3 is CSAEGVIFENEQYF. CDR3 bases: TGCAGCGCTGAAGGGGTCATCTTTGAGAACGAGCAGTACTTC.